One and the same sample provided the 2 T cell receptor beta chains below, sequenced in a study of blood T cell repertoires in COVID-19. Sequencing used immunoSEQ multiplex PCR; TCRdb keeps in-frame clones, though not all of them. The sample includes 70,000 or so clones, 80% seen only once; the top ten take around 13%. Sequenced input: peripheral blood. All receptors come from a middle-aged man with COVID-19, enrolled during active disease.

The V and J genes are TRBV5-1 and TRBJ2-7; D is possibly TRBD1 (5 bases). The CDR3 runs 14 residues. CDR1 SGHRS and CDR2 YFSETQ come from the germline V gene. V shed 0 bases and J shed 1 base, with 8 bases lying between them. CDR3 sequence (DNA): TGCGCCAGCAGCTTGGAACAGGTATCCTACGAGCAGTACTTC. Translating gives CASSLEQVSYEQYF.

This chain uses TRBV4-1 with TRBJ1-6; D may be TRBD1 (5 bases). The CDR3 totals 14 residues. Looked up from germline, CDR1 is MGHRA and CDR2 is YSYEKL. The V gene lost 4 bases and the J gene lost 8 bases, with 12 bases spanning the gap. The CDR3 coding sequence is TGCGCCAGCAGCCTAAGGGGCTCCGATTCACCCCTCCACTTT. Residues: CASSLRGSDSPLHF.